Listed below are T cell receptor beta chains from one sample, sequenced in a study of T cells in Graves' hyperthyroidism and ophthalmopathy. TCRdb ran MiXCR on the multiplex PCR reads and lists one entry per CDR3 protein. The sample records approximately 420,000 distinct CDR3 sequences, about 16% being singletons. What was sequenced was blood. The source is a woman in her twenties or thirties with Graves' hyperthyroidism. The CDR3 runs from the conserved cysteine through the conserved F or W. The D gene is left open where the match is weak. Clone size appears in some rows only: once, few, many, or a class for an expanded clone.

abundance	v_gene	d_gene	j_gene	CDR3aa	CDR3nt
many	TRBV28	TRBD2	TRBJ2-3	CASRPSGSRADTQYF	TGTGCCAGCAGACCGAGCGGGAGTCGCGCAGATACGCAGTATTTT
few	TRBV12-3/TRBV12-4	TRBD1	TRBJ2-2	CASDTDRGLGGELFF	TGTGCCAGCGACACAGACAGGGGGCTTGGCGGGGAGCTGTTTTTT
few	TRBV19	-	TRBJ2-1	CASRMSGDSYNEQFF	TGTGCCAGTAGGATGAGCGGTGACTCCTACAATGAGCAGTTCTTC
-	TRBV14	-	TRBJ2-2	CASSGIGELFF	TGTGCCAGCAGTGGTATCGGGGAGCTGTTTTTT
many	TRBV6-1	TRBD2	TRBJ2-2	CASSEASGIGTGELFF	TGTGCCAGCAGTGAGGCTAGCGGGATCGGTACCGGGGAGCTGTTTTTT
many	TRBV28	-	TRBJ2-1	CASSFGLPGYNEQFF	TGTGCCAGCAGCTTCGGTCTCCCGGGGTACAATGAGCAGTTCTTC
few	TRBV6-1	-	TRBJ1-3	CASSEYGFSSGNTIYF	TGTGCCAGCAGTGAATACGGCTTCAGCTCTGGAAACACCATATATTTT
many	TRBV14	-	TRBJ2-1	CASSHRRVSYNEQFF	TGTGCCAGCAGCCACAGGCGGGTCTCCTACAATGAGCAGTTCTTC
many	TRBV20-1	-	TRBJ2-7	CSALAILSYEQYF	TGCAGTGCCCTAGCTATACTCTCCTACGAGCAGTACTTC
many	TRBV12-3/TRBV12-4	-	TRBJ1-1	CASSSSLANTEAFF	TGTGCCAGCAGTTCCTCACTGGCGAACACTGAAGCTTTCTTT
-	TRBV18	TRBD2	TRBJ2-3	CASSPLGLAGFGADTQYF	TGTGCCAGCTCACCATTGGGGCTAGCGGGATTCGGGGCAGATACGCAGTATTTT
many	TRBV11-2	-	TRBJ2-1	CASSLALQNEQFF	TGTGCCAGCAGCTTAGCCCTACAGAATGAGCAGTTCTTC
many	TRBV18	TRBD1	TRBJ2-5	CASSPDRAGETQYF	TGTGCCAGCTCGCCTGACAGGGCCGGGGAGACCCAGTACTTC
many	TRBV7-6	TRBD1	TRBJ2-3	CASSPNRGAVTDTQYF	TGTGCCAGCAGCCCGAACAGGGGAGCTGTCACAGATACGCAGTATTTT
-	TRBV19	-	TRBJ2-1	CASREEGIYNEQFF	TGTGCCAGTAGAGAAGAAGGAATCTACAATGAGCAGTTCTTC
-	TRBV7-9	-	TRBJ2-5	CASSLGQKETQYF	TGTGCCAGCAGCCTAGGACAGAAAGAGACCCAGTACTTC
few	TRBV2	-	TRBJ1-2	CASSERGANHGYTF	TGTGCCAGCAGTGAAAGAGGGGCGAACCATGGCTACACCTTC
once	TRBV24-1	-	TRBJ2-3	CATSRGMTTDTQYF	TGTGCCACCAGTAGGGGAATGACCACAGATACGCAGTATTTT
few	TRBV28	-	TRBJ1-2	CASSFLSYGYTF	TGTGCCAGCAGTTTCCTCAGCTATGGCTACACCTTC
-	TRBV18	TRBD1	TRBJ1-2	CASSPPGQGGYGYTF	TGTGCCAGCTCACCACCGGGACAGGGAGGCTATGGCTACACCTTC
many	TRBV11-2	-	TRBJ2-1	CASRGGGGPEQFF	TGTGCCAGCAGAGGGGGTGGGGGTCCTGAGCAGTTCTTC
few	TRBV7-3	TRBD1	TRBJ1-1	CASSLNRGGAEAFF	TGTGCCAGCAGCTTAAACAGGGGAGGCGCTGAAGCTTTCTTT
-	TRBV6-2/TRBV6-3	-	TRBJ1-2	CASSYAGTNPGGYTF	TGTGCCAGCAGTTACGCGGGGACTAACCCGGGAGGCTACACCTTC
many	TRBV24-1	TRBD1	TRBJ2-1	CATSEGQGTYNEQFF	TGTGCCACCAGTGAGGGACAGGGGACGTACAATGAGCAGTTCTTC
few	TRBV19	-	TRBJ2-5	CASSMGHRETQYF	TGTGCCAGTAGTATGGGACACCGAGAGACCCAGTACTTC
few	TRBV7-3	-	TRBJ2-3	CASSPKAGGTQYF	TGTGCCAGCAGCCCCAAGGCAGGCGGTACGCAGTATTTT
-	TRBV3-1	TRBD2	TRBJ2-3	CASSPTSGTTDTQYF	TGTGCCAGCAGCCCAACTAGCGGAACCACAGATACGCAGTATTTT
many	TRBV28	-	TRBJ1-2	CASSSRTLSTSYGYTF	TGTGCCAGCAGCTCACGGACCCTATCGACCTCCTATGGCTACACCTTC
many	TRBV18	-	TRBJ1-5	CASSPDTGNQPQHF	TGTGCCAGCTCACCAGACACAGGCAATCAGCCCCAGCATTTT
few	TRBV6-1	-	TRBJ2-7	CASSRQDNYEQYF	TGTGCCAGCAGTAGACAGGATAACTACGAGCAGTACTTC
many	TRBV15	-	TRBJ1-1	CATSRQENTEAFF	TGTGCCACCAGCAGACAGGAGAACACTGAAGCTTTCTTT
few	TRBV2	-	TRBJ2-1	CASSEVYLRDGGNEQFF	TGTGCCAGCAGTGAAGTCTATTTGCGGGATGGAGGCAATGAGCAGTTCTTC
few	TRBV4-2	TRBD1	TRBJ1-5	CASSDRAPSNQPQHF	TGTGCCAGCAGCGACAGGGCCCCTAGCAATCAGCCCCAGCATTTT
-	TRBV4-1	-	TRBJ2-1	CASSQVGDNEQFF	TGCGCCAGCAGCCAAGTTGGGGATAATGAGCAGTTCTTC
few	TRBV6-1	-	TRBJ2-5	CASTRSPGTQYF	TGTGCCAGCACGCGGTCGCCAGGGACCCAGTACTTC
-	TRBV11-2	-	TRBJ2-5	CASSDPGLRGGETQYF	TGTGCCAGCAGCGACCCGGGCCTGAGGGGGGGAGAGACCCAGTACTTC
many	TRBV11-2	-	TRBJ2-3	CASSLDERSTDTQYF	TGTGCCAGCAGCTTAGATGAGCGGAGCACAGATACGCAGTATTTT
many	TRBV20-1	-	TRBJ2-3	CSALWTASTDTQYF	TGCAGTGCCCTTTGGACCGCAAGCACAGATACGCAGTATTTT
many	TRBV20-1	TRBD1	TRBJ2-5	CSARGWDSIGETQYF	TGCAGTGCTAGAGGATGGGACAGTATAGGGGAGACCCAGTACTTC
many	TRBV3-1	-	TRBJ2-7	CASSYGTGGFGEQYF	TGTGCCAGCAGCTACGGGACTGGAGGATTTGGCGAGCAGTACTTC
many	TRBV27	TRBD2	TRBJ2-1	CASSLFLAAYNEQFF	TGTGCCAGCAGTTTGTTCCTAGCGGCCTACAATGAGCAGTTCTTC
-	TRBV5-4	TRBD1	TRBJ2-7	CASSFGGQVLYEQYF	TGTGCCAGCAGCTTCGGGGGACAGGTACTCTACGAGCAGTACTTC
many	TRBV27	TRBD2	TRBJ2-1	CASSFLAGGPGWEQFF	TGTGCCAGCAGTTTCTTAGCGGGAGGGCCGGGTTGGGAGCAGTTCTTC
-	TRBV29-1	TRBD1	TRBJ2-1	CSVDARGRSTYNEQFF	TGCAGCGTTGACGCCAGGGGGCGCTCTACCTACAATGAGCAGTTCTTC
-	TRBV2	-	TRBJ1-3	CASSADSGNTIYF	TGTGCCAGCAGTGCAGACAGCGGAAACACCATATATTTT
many	TRBV3-1	-	TRBJ2-7	CASSQISTEQPYEQYF	TGTGCCAGCAGCCAAATTTCGACTGAACAACCCTACGAGCAGTACTTC
few	TRBV11-2	-	TRBJ2-2	CASSLEWPPGELFF	TGTGCCAGCAGCTTAGAATGGCCTCCCGGGGAGCTGTTTTTT
many	TRBV30	-	TRBJ1-1	CACRSGVMNTEAFF	TGTGCCTGTCGATCAGGGGTTATGAACACTGAAGCTTTCTTT
many	TRBV20-1	-	TRBJ2-5	CSVGDQETQYF	TGCAGTGTGGGGGACCAAGAGACCCAGTACTTC
few	TRBV7-3	TRBD2	TRBJ2-2	CASSDRVAGFKIGDTGELFF	TGTGCCAGCAGCGATCGGGTAGCGGGATTTAAAATAGGGGACACCGGGGAGCTGTTTTTT
-	TRBV24-1	TRBD1	TRBJ2-3	CATSGRNRGSTDMQYF	TGTGCCACCAGTGGGAGGAACAGGGGAAGCACAGATATGCAGTATTTT
-	TRBV10-3	-	TRBJ1-5	CASVVGTISNQPQHF	TGTGCCAGCGTTGTTGGGACGATAAGCAATCAGCCCCAGCATTTT
many	TRBV11-2	-	TRBJ2-7	CASSLEGLAGDYEQYF	TGTGCCAGCAGCTTAGAAGGCTTGGCTGGGGACTACGAGCAGTACTTC
many	TRBV28	-	TRBJ2-7	CASSNSGMGAYEQYF	TGTGCCAGCAGTAACTCAGGGATGGGTGCCTACGAGCAGTACTTC
many	TRBV7-6	-	TRBJ2-1	CASSLSRSNYNEQFF	TGTGCCAGCAGCTTATCCCGGAGTAACTACAATGAGCAGTTCTTC
-	TRBV11-2	-	TRBJ2-5	CASSLSISGQETQYF	TGTGCCAGCAGCTTAAGTATTAGCGGACAAGAGACCCAGTACTTC
-	TRBV7-2	-	TRBJ2-3	CASSLSAAPGTQYF	TGTGCCAGCAGCTTATCAGCGGCCCCGGGTACGCAGTATTTT